The 11 T cell receptor beta chains below all came from one sample that was sequenced in a study of cytomegalovirus exposure and HLA in healthy donors. PCR amplification relied on 60 Vbeta primers (plus 13 Jbeta primers). TCRdb's copy holds only in-frame clones and misses some; the assay was immunoSEQ multiplex PCR. This table holds about 82,000 clones, 70% to 80% found once. Sequencing was performed on PBMCs. The receptors here all came from a man aged 50 to 59 in good health and CMV-seronegative.

This sequence joins TRBV20-1 and TRBJ2-1; 7 bases match TRBD2. The CDR3 has 11 amino acids. Looked up from germline, CDR1 is DFQATT and CDR2 is SNEGSKA (reference sequence). V gave up 6 bases and J gave up 7 bases; unmatched junction bases: 3. This CDR3 reads CSAWGGNEQFF. DNA of the CDR3: TGCAGTGCGTGGGGGGGGAATGAGCAGTTCTTC.

The table lists this clone with a count of one. The chain combines TRBV4-1 with TRBJ1-1, with 7 bases aligning to TRBD1. The CDR3 runs to 16 residues. Germline V CDR1 and CDR2: MGHRA, YSYEKL. The V segment lost 4 bases and the J segment 3 bases; nucleotides outside the gene matches: 11. In nucleotides, the CDR3 is TGCGCCAGCAGCCTTCGAAAAAACAGGGGTTACACTGAAGCTTTCTTT. Translated: CASSLRKNRGYTEAFF.

V and J are TRBV19 and TRBJ1-3, with D unresolved. Trimming cost V 3 bases and J 3 bases, with 9 bases left between them. The CDR3 sequence is 14 residues long. The germline V gene has CDR1 LNHDA and CDR2 SQIVND (reference sequence). Here the CDR3 reads CASSIPGGGNTIYF. The CDR3 DNA reads TGTGCCAGTAGTATCCCGGGTGGTGGAAACACCATATATTTT.

This chain connects TRBV4-3 to TRBJ1-5; a weak D match, TRBD1 (5 bases). Germline V CDR1 and CDR2: LGHNA, YSLEER. The CDR3 consists of 17 residues. Trimming cost V 0 bases and J 5 bases, with 17 bases left between them. The CDR3 DNA reads TGCGCCAGCAGCCAAGATTATTTAGGCAGGGTGGATCAGCCCCAGCATTTT. Translated, it gives CASSQDYLGRVDQPQHF.

The V and J genes are TRBV11-2 and TRBJ2-1, with 9 bases lining up with TRBD1. The CDR3 spans 14 residues. Unmatched junction bases numbered 3, after V lost 1 base and J lost 8 bases. Looked up from germline, CDR1 is SGHAT and CDR2 is FQNNGV. The chain's CDR3 is CASSLATGGHEQFF. The CDR3 DNA reads as TGTGCCAGCAGCTTAGCGACAGGGGGGCATGAGCAGTTCTTC. Variable domain in full (rest from reference TRBV11-2 and TRBJ2-1): EAGVAQSPRYKIIEKRQSVAFWCNPISGHATLYWYQQILGQGPKLLIQFQNNGVVDDSQLPKDRFSAERLKGVDSTLKIQPAKLEDSAVYLCASSLATGGHEQFFGPGTRLTVL.

Regarding this clone: A read error may produce the germline difference seen at one junction end. J is TRBJ2-5 and V is TRBV7-7, with a possible D match to TRBD2 (6 bases). CDR3 size: 13 residues. Germline V gene sequence: CDR1 SSHAT, CDR2 FNYEAQ (reference sequence). Written as DNA, the CDR3 is TGTGCTAGCAGCCGGGGGAGTCAAGAGACCCAGTACTTC. Translated, it gives CASSRGSQETQYF.

This chain connects TRBV7-2 to TRBJ2-5; 8 bases align to TRBD2. The germline CDR1 and CDR2 sequences are SGHTA and FQGNSA. With V trimmed by 1 base and J by 2 bases, 6 bases remained unmatched. The length of the CDR3 is 16 residues. CDR3 protein: CASSLGAGGPQETQYF. The CDR3 DNA follows: TGTGCCAGCAGCTTAGGGGCGGGGGGCCCACAAGAGACCCAGTACTTC.

CDR3 DNA sequence: TGTGCCAGCAGTGAAGCGACAGGCAAGAACACTGAAGCTTTCTTT. Amino acids: CASSEATGKNTEAFF. The chain uses TRBV2 and TRBJ1-1, with D tentatively TRBD1 (6 bases). V dropped 0 bases and J dropped 1 base, with 9 bases sitting between them. The CDR3 is made up of 15 amino acids. CDR1 is SNHLY and CDR2 is FYNNEI in the germline V gene.

The genes are TRBV28 and TRBJ1-5; D is possibly TRBD1 (5 bases). The CDR3 contains 15 residues. The germline V gene encodes CDR1 MDHEN and CDR2 SYDVKM. The ends were cut back, 6 bases at V and 2 bases at J, with 14 bases in the middle. Here the CDR3 DNA reads TGTGCCAGCAGGCCTTCTCGGGGGGGCAATCAGCCCCAGCATTTT. Translated, it gives CASRPSRGGNQPQHF.

The rearrangement links TRBV2 to TRBJ1-6, with unresolved D. V gave up 7 bases and J gave up 8 bases, with 12 bases separating them. Germline CDR1 reads SNHLY; CDR2 reads FYNNEI. The CDR3 length is 13 residues. CDR3 loop: CASIPGRDSPLHF. CDR3 nucleotide sequence: TGTGCCAGCATCCCGGGGAGGGATTCACCCCTCCACTTT.

This rearrangement joins TRBV19 to TRBJ2-7; 8 nucleotides align to TRBD2. The V gene's germline CDR1 is LNHDA and CDR2 SQIVND (reference sequence). V was clipped by 2 bases and J by 7 bases; unmatched bases: 7. The CDR3 runs to 14 residues. The CDR3 protein is CASSIYGGAGEQYF. Here the CDR3 DNA reads TGTGCCAGTAGTATATACGGGGGGGCCGGAGAGCAGTACTTC.